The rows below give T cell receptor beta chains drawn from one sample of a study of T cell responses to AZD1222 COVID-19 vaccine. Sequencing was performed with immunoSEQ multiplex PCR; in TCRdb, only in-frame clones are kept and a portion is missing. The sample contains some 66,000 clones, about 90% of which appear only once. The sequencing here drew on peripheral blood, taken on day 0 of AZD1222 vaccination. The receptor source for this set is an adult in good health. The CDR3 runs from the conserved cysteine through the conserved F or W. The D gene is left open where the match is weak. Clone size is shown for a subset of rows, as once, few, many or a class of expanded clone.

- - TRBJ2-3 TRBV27 TGTGCCAGCAAGGCCACCGGACCCATGGGGACAGATACGCAGTATTTT CASKATGPMGTDTQYF
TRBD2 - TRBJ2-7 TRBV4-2 TGTGCCAGCAGCCAAGATATTGGCGGGAGTTCCTACGAGCAGTACTTC CASSQDIGGSSYEQYF
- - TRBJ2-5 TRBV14 TGTGCCAGCAGCCCCCGCGGAGCCGGAGAGACCCAGTACTTC CASSPRGAGETQYF
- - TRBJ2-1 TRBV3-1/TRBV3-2 TGTGCCAGCAGCCTCAGGACCGGTGAGCAGTTCTTC CASSLRTGEQFF
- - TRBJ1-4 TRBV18 TGTGCCAGCTCACCACAGGGTATTATGGCTAATGAAAAACTGTTTTTT CASSPQGIMANEKLFF
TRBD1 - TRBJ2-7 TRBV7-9 TGTGCCAGCAGCTTAGGACAGGGGCTAGACGAGCAGTACTTC CASSLGQGLDEQYF
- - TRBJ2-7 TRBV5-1 TGCGCCAGCAGCTTGGCCGAGGGGCTCCACTCCTACGAGCAGTACTTC CASSLAEGLHSYEQYF
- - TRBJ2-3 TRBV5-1 TGCGCCAGCAGGGGAATTCTCGGGGGACCCAGCACAGATACGCAGTATTTT CASRGILGGPSTDTQYF
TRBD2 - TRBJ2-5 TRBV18 TGTGCCAGCTCATTCGACCTAGCGGCCCAAGAGACCCAGTACTTC CASSFDLAAQETQYF
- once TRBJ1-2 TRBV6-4 TGTGCCAGCAGTGATGTGGGAGAGGACTATGGCTACACCTTC CASSDVGEDYGYTF
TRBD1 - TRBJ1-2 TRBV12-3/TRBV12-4 TGTGCCAGCAGGCCGACAGGGGGCTATGGCTACACCTTC CASRPTGGYGYTF
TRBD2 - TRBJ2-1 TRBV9 TGTGCCAGCAGCGTTTCCGGGACTAGCGGGGGGGCGTCCTACAATGAGCAGTTCTTC CASSVSGTSGGASYNEQFF
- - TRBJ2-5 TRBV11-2 TGTGCCAGCAGCTTGAATCAAGAGACCCAGTACTTC CASSLNQETQYF
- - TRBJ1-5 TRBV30 TGTGCCTGGAGTACGGATAGCAATCAGCCCCAGCATTTT CAWSTDSNQPQHF
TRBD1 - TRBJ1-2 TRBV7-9 TGTGCCAGCAGCCCCGGGACAGCGGTCGGCTACACCTTC CASSPGTAVGYTF
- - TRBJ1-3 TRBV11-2 TGTGCCAGCAGCCCCCTTCGGGGGGATATCACTGGAAACACCATATATTTT CASSPLRGDITGNTIYF
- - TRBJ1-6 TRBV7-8 TGTGCCAGCAGCTTAGAAAGGCTCTATAATTCACCCCTCCACTTT CASSLERLYNSPLHF
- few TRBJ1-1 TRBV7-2 TGTGCCAGCAGCTTAGAGCCGAACACTGAAGCTTTCTTT CASSLEPNTEAFF
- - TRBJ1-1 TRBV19 TGTGCCACCGTGGGGGGTTATGAAGCTTTCTTT CATVGGYEAFF
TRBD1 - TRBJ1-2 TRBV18 TGTGCCAGCTCCCCCGGGACAGGGAACTATGGCTACACCTTC CASSPGTGNYGYTF
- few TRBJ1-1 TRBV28 TGTGCCAGCACCACCACTTCTGAAGCTTTCTTT CASTTTSEAFF
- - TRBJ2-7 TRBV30 TGTGCCTGGAATGGGGGATATAGCTCCTACGAGCAGTACTTC CAWNGGYSSYEQYF
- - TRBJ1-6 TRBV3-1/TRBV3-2 TGTGCCAGCAGCCAAGGGGCTAATTCACCCCTCCACTTT CASSQGANSPLHF
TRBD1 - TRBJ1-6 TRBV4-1 TGCGCCAGCAGCCAAGTGACAGGGCCTTGGGCCCTCCACTTT CASSQVTGPWALHF
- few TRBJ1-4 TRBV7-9 TGTGCCAGCTCTGGACAGCATAGTTCTTTTAATGAAAAACTGTTTTTT CASSGQHSSFNEKLFF
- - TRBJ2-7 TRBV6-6 TGTGCCAGCAGTTACCGGGGGAGTTACGAGCAGTACTTC CASSYRGSYEQYF
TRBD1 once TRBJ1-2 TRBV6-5 TGTGCCAGCAGTTACAGGACAGGGAGCGACTACACCTTC CASSYRTGSDYTF
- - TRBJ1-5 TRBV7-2 TGTGCCAGCAGCTTAAGTGGGGACACTAGCAATCAGCCCCAGCATTTT CASSLSGDTSNQPQHF
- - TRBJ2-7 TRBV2 TGTGCCAGCAGTCTACAGCTCTACGAGCAGTACTTC CASSLQLYEQYF
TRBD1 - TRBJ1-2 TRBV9 TGTGCCAGCAGCCCCCGCGAGTTGACAGGGGGGAACTATGGCTACACCTTC CASSPRELTGGNYGYTF
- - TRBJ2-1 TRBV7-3 TGTGCCAGCAGCAAAGAAGGCAATGAGCAGTTCTTC CASSKEGNEQFF
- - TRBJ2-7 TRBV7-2 TGTGCCAGCGCCGAGGGTCCAGGGGCCGCCCTCGAGCAGTACTTC CASAEGPGAALEQYF
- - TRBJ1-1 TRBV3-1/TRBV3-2 TGTGCCAGCAGCCACCACCTGGCGGGACGGAACACTGAAGCTTTCTTT CASSHHLAGRNTEAFF
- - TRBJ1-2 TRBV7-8 TGTGCCAGCAGCTTAGACAGGGACTATGGCTACACCTTC CASSLDRDYGYTF
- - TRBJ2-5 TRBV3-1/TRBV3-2 TGTGCCAGCAGCCAATTGCCGACCCAGTACTTC CASSQLPTQYF
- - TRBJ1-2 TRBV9 TGTGCCAGCAGCGTAGAGTCAGATCCCTTGTATGGCTACACCTTC CASSVESDPLYGYTF
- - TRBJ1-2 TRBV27 TGTGCCAGCAGTTACGACATTCGCTATGGCTACACCTTC CASSYDIRYGYTF